Shown below are 3 T cell receptor beta chains from a single sample sequenced in a study of cytomegalovirus exposure and HLA in healthy donors. With 60 Vbeta and 13 Jbeta primers, the PCR was carried out. The repertoire was sequenced with immunoSEQ multiplex PCR; TCRdb's copy has only in-frame clones and lacks some. Of 110,000 to 150,000 clones in the sample, about 70% were seen once. The sample was PBMCs. The receptors were sampled from a woman aged 55-70 years in good health and CMV-seropositive.

This chain joins TRBV5-1 and TRBJ2-1; 7 bases line up with TRBD2. Germline CDR1 and CDR2: SGHRS and YFSETQ. V lost 4 bases to trimming and J lost 7 bases; unmatched junction nucleotides: 11. This CDR3 is built from 15 residues. The CDR3 DNA reads as TGCGCCAGCAGCCTCTCGGGGGAGGGCGGGAATGAGCAGTTCTTC. Translated: CASSLSGEGGNEQFF.

The V gene is TRBV5-6, the J gene TRBJ2-5; D gene ambiguous. Trimming removed 2 bases at V and 5 bases at J, with 4 bases between. The CDR3 has 11 amino acids. Germline CDR1 SGHDT, CDR2 YYEEEE. As DNA, the CDR3 is TGTGCCAGCAGCTTTCGGGAGACCCAGTACTTC. Translated, it gives CASSFRETQYF.

Notes on this clone: Other nucleotide sequences in the sample specify the same CDR3. V gene TRBV5-1 combines with J gene TRBJ2-7; TRBD1 matches at 7 bases. There are 13 residues in the CDR3. Germline CDR1 and CDR2: SGHRS and YFSETQ. The V and J ends lost 3 bases and 0 bases, in that order; junction bases with no gene match: 0. The CDR3 DNA is TGCGCCAGCAGCTGGGACAGCTCCTACGAGCAGTACTTC. It codes for CASSWDSSYEQYF.